The 10 T cell receptor beta chains in this list originate from one sample, sequenced in a study of CXCR3-negative and CXCR3-positive naive CD8 T cells. Study-level points and caveats: Greater hydrophobicity was found in TRB CDR3s of CXCR3-positive naive cells than of CXCR3-negative naive cells.

What these receptors recognize is not known. The libraries of TRB cDNA were prepared using 5' RACE with UMI labels. TCRdb reprocessed the 5' RACE reads; each CDR3 protein has one entry and no DNA is given. The sample table includes under 60,000 distinct CDR3 sequences. The sample taken for sequencing was naive CXCR3+ CD8+ T cells from blood. Subset specified: CD45RO-CCR7+CD27+CD95- naive CD8+ T cells expressing CXCR3 (TNR3+). The source is a human donor in good health. Some clones in this sample may be carry-over from other donors' samples.

This rearrangement joins TRBV5-1 to TRBJ2-1; without DNA, the TCRdb call of TRBD2 cannot be checked. In germline, CDR1 is SGHRS, CDR2 YFSETQ. This CDR3 contains 16 residues. The CDR3 reads CASSLVRGVLYNEQFF.

The rearrangement joins TRBV4-3 to TRBJ2-3; TCRdb's D call of TRBD1 is untestable without DNA. CDR1 is LGHNA, CDR2 YSLEER, per germline. The CDR3 has 17 residues. This chain's CDR3 is CASSQDLGGGRTDTQYF.

The chain is built from TRBV7-7 and TRBJ2-2; as DNA is missing, the TRBD1 call by TCRdb cannot be tested. The V gene's germline CDR1 is SSHAT and CDR2 FNYEAQ (reference sequence). This CDR3 region has 15 residues. The CDR3 region is CASSPMDSDTGELFF.

J is TRBJ2-7 and V is TRBV20-1; checking the TCRdb D call of TRBD2 is not possible without DNA. Germline CDR1 is DFQATT and CDR2 is SNEGSKA (reference sequence). There are 16 residues in the CDR3. The CDR3: CSARDRADYMKKEQYF.

The chain has TRBV28 and TRBJ1-4; absent DNA, TCRdb's TRBD1 call cannot be checked. Germline assignment: CDR1 MDHEN and CDR2 SYDVKM. The CDR3 length is 16 residues. CDR3 region: CASSSLTGTLSEKLFF.

The V and J genes are TRBV6-6 and TRBJ2-5. The germline gives CDR1 MNHNY, CDR2 SVGAGI (reference sequence). The CDR3 totals 11 residues. The CDR3 region is CASSNQETQYF.

This chain uses TRBV3-1 with TRBJ2-2; without DNA, the TCRdb call of TRBD2 cannot be checked. CDR1 and CDR2 from the germline V gene are LGHDT and YNNKEL (reference sequence). The CDR3 is 15 amino acids. The CDR3 here is CASSQDPAGLRELFF.

The V call is TRBV7-9, the J call TRBJ2-3; TCRdb gives TRBD1 as the D gene, but with no DNA this cannot be confirmed. Germline V gene sequence: CDR1 SEHNR, CDR2 FQNEAQ (reference sequence). This CDR3 has 15 residues. CDR3 sequence reads: CASSLKDRGTDTQYF.

The gene calls are TRBV7-9 and TRBJ1-1; TCRdb picks TRBD1, but there is no DNA to check that call. The germline V gene has CDR1 SEHNR and CDR2 FQNEAQ (reference sequence). This CDR3 has 16 amino acids. Here the CDR3 reads CASSPPGQILYTEAFF.

The chain joins TRBV20-1 to TRBJ2-7; checking the TCRdb D call of TRBD2 is not possible without DNA. The CDR3 runs to 15 residues. Germline-derived CDR1 and CDR2 are DFQATT and SNEGSKA (reference sequence). CDR3 loop: CSASDLKGLGYEQYF.